The 19 T cell receptor beta chains below all came from one sample that was sequenced in a study of long-term antiretroviral therapy in people with HIV. Survey-level resolution applied to immunoSEQ assay v3.0. The repertoire was sequenced with immunoSEQ multiplex PCR; TCRdb's copy has only in-frame clones and lacks some. The repertoire includes about 24,000 clones, approximately 80% of them detected once, and 5% to 6.5% sits in the top ten. The sequences come from unsorted PBMCs, collected 4.4 years after starting antiretroviral therapy. These receptors were obtained from a man aged 30 to 45 with HIV.

The rearrangement uses TRBV15 and TRBJ2-2, with 7 bases fitting TRBD2. Germline V lookup: CDR1 LNHNV, CDR2 YYDKDF (reference sequence). This CDR3 comprises 15 residues. J was trimmed by 2 bases and V by 5 bases; bases with no gene match: 5. The CDR3 DNA reads as TGTGCCACCAGCGGGGGGAGGGGTAACACCGGGGAGCTGTTTTTT. Translated, it gives CATSGGRGNTGELFF. Drawing the rest from reference TRBV15 and TRBJ2-2, the complete variable domain is DAMVIQNPRYQVTQFGKPVTLSCSQTLNHNVMYWYQQKSSQAPKLLFHYYDKDFNNEADTPDNFQSRRPNTSFCFLDIRSPGLGDTAMYLCATSGGRGNTGELFFGEGSRLTVL.

This clone has a single count. The chain carries TRBV12-5 and TRBJ2-7, with 9 bases matching TRBD2. This CDR3 contains 19 residues. J gave up 0 bases and V 4 bases, and 16 bases lay outside the gene matches. CDR1 LGHNT and CDR2 FRNRAP come from the germline V gene. Written as DNA, the CDR3 is TGTGCTAGTGGTTGGATACTAGCGGGCGATACTAATAGCTCCTACGAGCAGTACTTC. Translated, it gives CASGWILAGDTNSSYEQYF.

V gene TRBV9 combines with J gene TRBJ2-2; 8 bases fit TRBD1. The germline CDR1 and CDR2 sequences are SGDLS and YYNGEE. Trimming removed 4 bases from V and 1 base from J; junction bases left unmatched: 3. There are 15 residues in the CDR3. The CDR3 here is CASSTGQGNTGELFF. CDR3 nucleotide sequence: TGTGCCAGCAGCACCGGACAGGGGAACACCGGGGAGCTGTTTTTT.

The V and J genes are TRBV4-1 and TRBJ1-5, with a weak D call TRBD1 (5 bases). V shed 0 bases and J shed 7 bases, with 13 bases lying between them. Germline V gene lookup returns CDR1 MGHRA and CDR2 YSYEKL. The CDR3 runs to 15 residues. The CDR3 spells CASSQELSRAQPQHF. Written as DNA, the CDR3 is TGCGCCAGCAGCCAAGAGTTGTCCAGGGCCCAGCCCCAGCATTTT.

This clone occurred a few times. The sample contains more than one DNA sequence encoding this CDR3. The rearrangement links TRBV7-9 to TRBJ2-7, with 7 bases matching TRBD1. From germline, CDR1 is SEHNR and CDR2 FQNEAQ (reference sequence). V gave up 5 bases and J gave up 3 bases; unmatched junction bases: 7. CDR3 length: 14 amino acids. Here the CDR3 DNA reads TGTGCCAGCAGCCATTCCGGGACAGACTACGAGCAGTACTTC. Translated, it gives CASSHSGTDYEQYF. Full variable domain (outside the CDR3, taken from reference TRBV7-9 and TRBJ2-7): DTGVSQNPRHKITKRGQNVTFRCDPISEHNRLYWYRQTLGQGPEFLTYFQNEAQLEKSRLLSDRFSAERPKGSFSTLEIQRTEQGDSAMYLCASSHSGTDYEQYFGPGTRLTVT.

The chain is built from TRBV7-9 and TRBJ1-1; perhaps TRBD1 as D (5 bases). Germline V lookup: CDR1 SEHNR, CDR2 FQNEAQ (reference sequence). V was trimmed by 5 bases and J by 3 bases, leaving 10 bases between them. This CDR3 is built from 13 residues. This chain's CDR3 is CASSLGTHTEAFF. For the CDR3, the DNA is TGTGCCAGCAGCCTCGGGACTCACACTGAAGCTTTCTTT.

The chain employs TRBV19 and TRBJ2-1; unclear D gene. Germline-derived CDR1 and CDR2 are LNHDA and SQIVND (reference sequence). The CDR3 totals 14 residues. V was shortened by 3 bases and J by 4 bases, with 10 bases between the two germline ends. CDR3 sequence (DNA): TGTGCCAGTAGTATTCGCGGACCATACAATGAGCAGTTCTTC. It codes for CASSIRGPYNEQFF.

The chain is built from TRBV5-6 and TRBJ1-6; D is unresolved. The germline V gene encodes CDR1 SGHDT and CDR2 YYEEEE. CDR3 size: 15 residues. Trimming left V 1 base short and J 7 bases short, with 12 bases between. In nucleotides, the CDR3 is TGTGCCAGCAGCTTGCTCGTTGCCGGGAATTCACCCCTCCACTTT. This encodes CASSLLVAGNSPLHF.

The rearrangement joins TRBV7-8 to TRBJ2-2; maybe TRBD2 (7 bases). Trimming cost V 5 bases and J 0 bases, with 16 bases left between them. The V gene's germline CDR1 is SGHVS and CDR2 FQNEAQ. The CDR3 has 17 amino acids. The CDR3: CASSPRGGLPNTGELFF. CDR3 DNA sequence: TGTGCCAGCAGCCCGAGGGGGGGTCTTCCGAACACCGGGGAGCTGTTTTTT.

This clone was counted a single time. The chain uses TRBV15 and TRBJ1-4; D gene unclear. This CDR3 spans 16 amino acids. Germline V gene lookup returns CDR1 LNHNV and CDR2 YYDKDF (reference sequence). The V gene lost 1 base and the J gene lost 0 bases, with 9 bases spanning the gap. Written as DNA, the CDR3 is TGTGCCACCAGCAGAGGGGTAGGAACAACTAATGAAAAACTGTTTTTT. Translated, it gives CATSRGVGTTNEKLFF.

The J gene is TRBJ1-1, the V gene TRBV19; TRBD1 is a possible D gene (6 bases). Trimming removed 5 bases from V and 6 bases from J, with 13 bases in between. The CDR3 contains 13 residues. Germline lookup yields CDR1 LNHDA and CDR2 SQIVND (reference sequence). The CDR3: CASSPQGPAEAFF. The CDR3 DNA is TGTGCCAGTAGTCCGCAGGGGCCGGCTGAAGCTTTCTTT.

This chain uses TRBV2 with TRBJ2-7, with D possibly being TRBD1 or TRBD2 (5 bases each). CDR3 size: 15 residues. Germline V CDR1 and CDR2: SNHLY, FYNNEI. V lost 5 bases, J lost 11 bases, and 25 bases lay in between. CDR3 sequence (DNA): TGTGCCAGCAGTTCGGTGTTCCGGGACCACCTCGGGGAGTACTTC. Translated, it gives CASSSVFRDHLGEYF. Full variable domain (outside the CDR3, taken from reference TRBV2 and TRBJ2-7): EPEVTQTPSHQVTQMGQEVILRCVPISNHLYFYWYRQILGQKVEFLVSFYNNEISEKSEIFDDQFSVERPDGSNFTLKIRSTKLEDSAMYFCASSSVFRDHLGEYFGPGTRLTVT.

The V and J genes are TRBV28 and TRBJ1-1, with D unresolved. CDR3 length: 11 residues. The germline V gene has CDR1 MDHEN and CDR2 SYDVKM. Trimming removed 7 bases from V and 1 base from J, with 4 bases in between. CDR3 coding DNA: TGTGCCAGCACAGGGAACACTGAAGCTTTCTTT. Translated, it gives CASTGNTEAFF.

This clone was detected once. The V gene is TRBV5-1, the J gene TRBJ1-1; D call uncertain. The CDR3 extends over 15 amino acids. The V and J ends lost 0 bases and 0 bases respectively, with 9 bases between them. Germline CDR1 reads SGHRS; CDR2 reads YFSETQ. The CDR3: CASSLAGHLNTEAFF. The CDR3 DNA reads as TGCGCCAGCAGCTTGGCCGGGCATTTGAACACTGAAGCTTTCTTT.

This chain links TRBV4-1 with TRBJ1-2; D is possibly TRBD1 (5 bases). Looked up from germline, CDR1 is MGHRA and CDR2 is YSYEKL. This CDR3 has 14 amino acids. V was clipped by 0 bases and J by 8 bases, with 13 bases between them. CDR3: CASSQDYGGGGYTF. CDR3 nucleotide sequence: TGCGCCAGCAGCCAAGATTACGGGGGGGGAGGCTACACCTTC.

The count of this clone is one. The rearrangement uses TRBV7-9 and TRBJ1-1; TRBD1 might be the D (6 bases). The CDR3 has 14 residues. The germline V gene encodes CDR1 SEHNR and CDR2 FQNEAQ (reference sequence). Trimming removed 4 bases at V and 4 bases at J, with 13 bases between. CDR3 in amino acids: CASSSSTGPTEAFF. Here the CDR3 DNA reads TGTGCCAGCAGCTCTTCTACAGGGCCCACTGAAGCTTTCTTT.

The chain couples TRBV5-4 to TRBJ2-7, with TRBD1 matching 10 bases. The CDR3 extends over 15 amino acids. V trimming: 4 bases; J trimming: 2 bases; junction bases outside the gene matches: 6. CDR1 is SGHNT, CDR2 YYREEE, per germline (reference sequence). The DNA of the CDR3 is TGTGCCAGCAGCCCGCCGGGGACAGGGGCCTACGAGCAGTACTTC. This codes for CASSPPGTGAYEQYF.

This clone has a single count. The chain combines TRBV18 with TRBJ2-7, with a tentative D call TRBD1 (5 bases). This CDR3 region has 17 residues. The V gene lost 2 bases and the J gene lost 2 bases, with 19 bases spanning the gap. Germline assignment: CDR1 KGHSH and CDR2 LQKENI. The CDR3 loop is CASSPAPGHLKTYEQYF. The CDR3 bases are TGTGCCAGCTCACCAGCACCCGGACACCTAAAAACCTACGAGCAGTACTTC.

The chain couples TRBV18 to TRBJ2-5; 7 bases align to TRBD1. CDR3 length: 15 amino acids. Looked up from germline, CDR1 is KGHSH and CDR2 is LQKENI. Trimming took 1 base from V and 2 from J; bases not matched to a gene: 4. The CDR3 coding sequence is TGTGCCAGCTCACCACGCCCGGACAGGCAAGAGACCCAGTACTTC. Encoded protein: CASSPRPDRQETQYF.